The 9 T cell receptor beta chains presented below share a single source sample, sequenced in a study of blood T cells in healthy people across ages (dated by TCRdb to about 2015). The library was generated by 5' RACE. The data were produced on an Illumina HiSeq 2500. A second about 7 to 12 cycle PCR used a sample-barcoded 5' primer and a J-beta primer mix. Using fastp trimming at Q25 and MiXCR clonotype assembly, TCRdb reanalyzed the public sequencing data and kept in-frame beta chains. For every CDR3 protein sequence, its rows merge into one entry that carries the most common genes and DNA. The sample includes approximately 810,000 distinct CDR3 sequences, with about 36% observed a single time. The ten most abundant clones make up 13% of the sample. Source material: blood. All receptors come from a man in his late teens or twenties in good health.

This clonotype has more than one count but fewer than ten. The chain uses TRBV20-1 and TRBJ2-1; TRBD1 aligns across 10 bases. The CDR3 sequence is 19 residues long. The V segment lost 4 bases and the J segment 1 base; nucleotides outside the gene matches: 16. From germline, CDR1 is DFQATT and CDR2 SNEGSKA (reference sequence). CDR3: CSATTEGQGQSGSYNEQFF. CDR3 nucleotide sequence: TGCAGTGCTACAACCGAGGGACAGGGGCAGTCGGGGTCCTACAATGAGCAGTTCTTC.

The chain has TRBV6-6 and TRBJ2-7; D might be TRBD2 (5 bases). This CDR3 spans 14 amino acids. The V and J ends lost 6 bases and 0 bases respectively, with 12 bases between them. Germline lookup yields CDR1 MNHNY and CDR2 SVGAGI (reference sequence). The CDR3 sequence: CASSSRGSSYEQYF. The CDR3 nucleotides read TGTGCCAGCAGCAGCCGGGGAAGCTCCTACGAGCAGTACTTC.

The J gene is TRBJ1-5, the V gene TRBV15; unclear D gene. CDR1 and CDR2 from the germline V gene are LNHNV and YYDKDF (reference sequence). Trimming took 4 bases from V and 7 from J, leaving 14 bases between them. The CDR3 contains 14 residues. The CDR3 bases are TGTGCCACCAGCAAAGGGAACCCCAGACAGCCCCAGCATTTT. Translating it yields CATSKGNPRQPQHF.

V and J are TRBV27 and TRBJ2-3, with no clear D. Trimming took off 4 bases at V and 2 bases at J, with 7 bases between the two ends. Germline loops: CDR1 MNHEY, CDR2 SMNVEV (reference sequence). CDR3 size: 13 residues. As DNA, the CDR3 is TGTGCCAGCAGTTCGACTGTCACAGATACGCAGTATTTT. Translated, it gives CASSSTVTDTQYF.

A word on this clonotype: Germline and junction disagree at one end, which may indicate a read error. The chain has TRBV12-3 or TRBV12-4 and TRBJ1-6; D call uncertain. The CDR3 is 15 residues long. CDR3 in amino acids: CASSPRGMYNSPPHF. As DNA, the CDR3 is TGTGCCAGCAGTCCTCGAGGCATGTATAATTCACCCCCCCACTTT.

The V and J genes are TRBV10-3 and TRBJ2-7, with D tentatively TRBD1 (5 bases). The DNA matches TRBJ2-5 better at its end, which makes the J call doubtful. This CDR3 is built from 15 residues. Germline CDR1 reads ENHRY; CDR2 reads SYGVKD. The CDR3 sequence is CAISESRAVAETQYF. For the CDR3, the DNA is TGTGCCATCAGTGAGTCCAGGGCGGTTGCAGAGACCCAGTACTTC.

Worth noting for this clonotype: One junction end disagrees with the germline gene, perhaps due to a read error. The chain joins TRBV4-3 to TRBJ2-2; no clear D gene. CDR1 LGHNA and CDR2 YSLEER come from the germline V gene. The CDR3 is 14 residues long. CDR3 loop: CASSALANTRELFF. The CDR3 DNA sequence: TGCGCCAGCAGCGCTTTGGCGAACACCAGGGAGCTGTTTTTT.

This chain joins TRBV7-8 and TRBJ2-5; 11 bases match TRBD2. The ends lost 2 bases at V and 11 bases at J; junction bases unmatched: 10. This CDR3 comprises 15 residues. Germline values: CDR1 SGHVS, CDR2 FQNEAQ. CDR3 protein: CASSLHSGGDNEQYF. Written as DNA, the CDR3 is TGTGCCAGCAGCTTACATAGCGGGGGGGACAATGAGCAGTACTTC. Full variable domain (remainder filled in from reference TRBV7-8 and TRBJ2-5): GAGVSQSPRYKVAKRGQDVALRCDPISGHVSLFWYQQALGQGPEFLTYFQNEAQLDKSGLPSDRFFAERPEGSVSTLKIQRTQQEDSAVYLCASSLHSGGDNEQYFGPGTRLLVL.

A few counts support this clonotype. The chain couples TRBV7-9 to TRBJ1-6; 9 nucleotides align to TRBD1. CDR1 SEHNR and CDR2 FQNEAQ come from the germline V gene (reference sequence). The CDR3 is made up of 14 amino acids. After removal of 4 bases from V and 11 bases from J, the junction contained 6 bases not matched to a gene. The CDR3 coding sequence is TGTGCCAGCAGCTCGGGACAGGGTTCTCCACCCCTCCACTTT. This sequence encodes CASSSGQGSPPLHF.